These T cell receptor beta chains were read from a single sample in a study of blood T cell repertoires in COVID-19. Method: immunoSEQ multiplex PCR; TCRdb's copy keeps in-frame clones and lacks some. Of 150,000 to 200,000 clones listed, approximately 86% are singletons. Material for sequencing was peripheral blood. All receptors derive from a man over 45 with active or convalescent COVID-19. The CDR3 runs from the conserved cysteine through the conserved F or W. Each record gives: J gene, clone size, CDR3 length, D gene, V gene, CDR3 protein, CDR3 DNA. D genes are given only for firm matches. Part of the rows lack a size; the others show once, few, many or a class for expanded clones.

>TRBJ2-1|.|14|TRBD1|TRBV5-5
CASIWRTGANEQFF
TGTGCCAGCATCTGGAGGACAGGAGCGAATGAGCAGTTCTTC
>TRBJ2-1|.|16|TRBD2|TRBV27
CASRSGRANSYNEQFF
TGTGCCAGCAGAAGCGGGAGGGCCAACTCCTACAATGAGCAGTTCTTC
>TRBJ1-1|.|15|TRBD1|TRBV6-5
CASSPTRTGRTEAFF
TGTGCCAGCAGTCCAACCCGGACAGGGCGGACTGAAGCTTTCTTT
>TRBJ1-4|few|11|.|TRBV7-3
CASSLSEKLFF
TGTGCCAGCAGCTTGAGCGAAAAACTGTTTTTT
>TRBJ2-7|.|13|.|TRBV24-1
CATSDLQGSEQYF
TGTGCCACCAGTGATTTGCAAGGGAGCGAGCAGTACTTC
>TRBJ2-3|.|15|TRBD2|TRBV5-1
CASSIFSGGTDTQYF
TGCGCCAGCAGCATATTCAGCGGGGGCACAGATACGCAGTATTTT
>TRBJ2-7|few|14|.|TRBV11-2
CASSLGRVTNEQYF
TGTGCCAGCAGCTTAGGGAGGGTAACCAACGAGCAGTACTTC
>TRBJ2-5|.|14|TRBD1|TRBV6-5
CASSYVQGLKTQYF
TGTGCCAGCAGTTACGTACAGGGGTTAAAGACCCAGTACTTC
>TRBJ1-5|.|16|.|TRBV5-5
CASSLAYGRGNQPQHF
TGTGCCAGCAGCTTGGCGTATGGGCGAGGCAATCAGCCCCAGCATTTT
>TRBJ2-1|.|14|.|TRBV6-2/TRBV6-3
CASTPSQGYNEQFF
TGTGCCAGCACCCCCTCGCAGGGTTACAATGAGCAGTTCTTC
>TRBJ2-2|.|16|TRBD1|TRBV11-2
CASSSRTGRGTGELFF
TGTGCCAGCAGCTCTCGGACAGGTCGGGGCACCGGGGAGCTGTTTTTT